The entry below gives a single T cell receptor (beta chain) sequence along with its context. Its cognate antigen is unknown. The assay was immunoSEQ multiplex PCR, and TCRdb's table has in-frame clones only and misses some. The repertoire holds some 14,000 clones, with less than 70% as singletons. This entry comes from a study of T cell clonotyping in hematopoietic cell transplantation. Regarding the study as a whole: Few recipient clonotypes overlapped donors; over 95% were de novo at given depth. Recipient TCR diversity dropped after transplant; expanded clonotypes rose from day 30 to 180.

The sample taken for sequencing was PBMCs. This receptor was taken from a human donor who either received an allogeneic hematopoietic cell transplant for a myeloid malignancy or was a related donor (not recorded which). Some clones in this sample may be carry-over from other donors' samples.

In nucleotides, the CDR3 is TGCAGCGTCCTCCAAGAGACCCAGTACTTC. This gives the protein CSVLQETQYF. The chain couples TRBV29-1 to TRBJ2-5; unclear D gene. CDR3 length: 10 amino acids. Trimming left V 6 bases short and J 1 base short, with 3 bases between. The V gene's germline CDR1 is SQVTM and CDR2 ANQGSEA.